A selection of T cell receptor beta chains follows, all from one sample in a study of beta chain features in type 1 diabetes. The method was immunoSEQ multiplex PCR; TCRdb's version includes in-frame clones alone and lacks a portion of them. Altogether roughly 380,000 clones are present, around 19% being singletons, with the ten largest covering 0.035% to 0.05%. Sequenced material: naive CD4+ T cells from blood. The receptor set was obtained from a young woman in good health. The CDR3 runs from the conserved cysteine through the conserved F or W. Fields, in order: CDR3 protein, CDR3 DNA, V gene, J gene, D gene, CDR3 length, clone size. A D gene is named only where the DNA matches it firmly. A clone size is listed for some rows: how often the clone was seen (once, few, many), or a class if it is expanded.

CASSPVAGVEAFF	TGTGCCAGCAGCCCCGTCGCGGGGGTAGAAGCTTTCTTT	TRBV7-2	TRBJ1-1	.	13	few
CASSEKRAGGYTF	TGTGCCAGCAGTGAAAAAAGGGCGGGGGGCTACACCTTC	TRBV25-1	TRBJ1-2	.	13	.
CASSELAGGADTQYF	TGTGCCAGCAGTGAGCTAGCGGGGGGAGCAGATACGCAGTATTTT	TRBV2	TRBJ2-3	TRBD2	15	.
CASSMRRGITEAFF	TGTGCCAGTAGTATGCGTCGGGGAATCACTGAAGCTTTCTTT	TRBV19	TRBJ1-1	.	14	.
CASSDDSPLVLTF	TGTGCCAGCAGTGATGACAGTCCCCTCGTCCTGACTTTC	TRBV6-5	TRBJ2-6	.	13	few
CASSPDRPGGTDTQYF	TGTGCCAGCTCACCAGACAGGCCGGGCGGCACAGATACGCAGTATTTT	TRBV18	TRBJ2-3	.	16	.
CASSTQTVISGANVLTF	TGTGCCAGTAGTACCCAGACAGTGATCTCTGGGGCCAACGTCCTGACTTTC	TRBV19	TRBJ2-6	.	17	few
CASSPGTSGGMQETQYF	TGCGCCAGCAGCCCCGGGACTAGCGGGGGTATGCAAGAGACCCAGTACTTC	TRBV5-1	TRBJ2-5	TRBD2	17	few
CASSRTGGLYGYTF	TGTGCCAGCAGCCGGACAGGAGGGCTCTATGGCTACACCTTC	TRBV27	TRBJ1-2	TRBD1	14	few
CASSRGDRLNEKLFF	TGTGCCAGCAGCCGCGGGGACCGCCTTAATGAAAAACTGTTTTTT	TRBV7-9	TRBJ1-4	.	15	.
CASSLSPVLYGYTF	TGTGCCAGCAGCTTATCCCCGGTCCTCTATGGCTACACCTTC	TRBV7-2	TRBJ1-2	.	14	few
CAWSALTGANSPLHF	TGTGCCTGGAGTGCCCTCACAGGGGCTAATTCACCCCTCCACTTT	TRBV30	TRBJ1-6	TRBD1	15	few
CASSLDSLNTEAFF	TGCGCCAGCAGCTTGGATAGCTTGAACACTGAAGCTTTCTTT	TRBV5-1	TRBJ1-1	.	14	few
CASSEEGNGYGYTF	TGTGCCAGCAGTGAAGAGGGGAATGGGTATGGCTACACCTTC	TRBV2	TRBJ1-2	.	14	few
CASSRQIPLGAEAFF	TGTGCCAGCAGTCGACAGATACCCCTAGGGGCTGAAGCTTTCTTT	TRBV11-2	TRBJ1-1	.	15	few
CASSKGVQPQHF	TGTGCCAGTAGTAAAGGGGTTCAGCCCCAGCATTTT	TRBV19	TRBJ1-5	.	12	.
CASSQADQPQHF	TGTGCCAGCAGCCAAGCAGATCAGCCCCAGCATTTT	TRBV14	TRBJ1-5	.	12	few
CASSEGAVAFF	TGTGCCAGCTCTGAGGGGGCTGTAGCTTTCTTT	TRBV18	TRBJ1-1	TRBD1	11	.
CASTPGGGDDGYTF	TGTGCCAGCACCCCCGGGGGGGGCGATGATGGCTACACCTTC	TRBV28	TRBJ1-2	.	14	.
CASSPLRSNTEAFF	TGTGCCAGCAGCCCTCTGCGGTCGAACACTGAAGCTTTCTTT	TRBV7-9	TRBJ1-1	.	14	.
CASSPLSTVEGTQYF	TGTGCCAGCTCACCCCTTTCGACCGTGGAGGGGACCCAGTACTTC	TRBV18	TRBJ2-5	.	15	.
CASSRDDRSGHF	TGTGCCAGCAGCCGAGACGACAGGAGTGGGCACTTC	TRBV5-8	TRBJ2-4	.	12	.
CASNTGSSSYEQYF	TGTGCCAGCAACACAGGGTCGAGCTCCTACGAGCAGTACTTC	TRBV6-1	TRBJ2-7	.	14	.
CASSLGDTVSYEQYF	TGCGCCAGCAGCTTGGGCGACACCGTCTCCTACGAGCAGTACTTC	TRBV5-1	TRBJ2-7	.	15	.
CASSPPVGSGNTIYF	TGTGCCAGCTCACCACCCGTCGGGTCTGGAAACACCATATATTTT	TRBV18	TRBJ1-3	.	15	few
CASSSSGRGIDTQYF	TGTGCCAGCAGTTCTAGCGGGAGAGGGATAGATACGCAGTATTTT	TRBV27	TRBJ2-3	TRBD2	15	.
CASSVAWGTGGASRGYTF	TGTGCCAGCAGCGTAGCCTGGGGGACAGGGGGCGCATCGAGGGGCTACACCTTC	TRBV9	TRBJ1-2	TRBD1	18	.
CASSDPATGVEQYF	TGTGCCAGCAGTGACCCCGCGACAGGGGTCGAGCAGTACTTC	TRBV25-1	TRBJ2-7	TRBD1	14	few
CASRNRGNTEAFF	TGTGCCAGCAGAAACAGGGGGAACACTGAAGCTTTCTTT	TRBV2	TRBJ1-1	TRBD1	13	.
CAHPLRDRVHSPLHF	TGCGCCCACCCTCTGAGGGACAGGGTACATTCACCCCTCCACTTT	TRBV23-1	TRBJ1-6	TRBD1	15	.
CAWSPTGYSEQFF	TGTGCCTGGAGTCCAACAGGGTACAGTGAGCAGTTCTTC	TRBV30	TRBJ2-1	.	13	few
CASSTSGGAINEQFF	TGTGCCAGCAGCACTAGCGGGGGGGCAATAAATGAGCAGTTCTTC	TRBV7-2	TRBJ2-1	TRBD2	15	few
CAGSSSYEQYF	TGTGCCGGGAGCTCTAGTTACGAGCAGTACTTC	TRBV30	TRBJ2-7	.	11	.
CASGSSGANVLTF	TGTGCTAGTGGTTCATCCGGGGCCAACGTCCTGACTTTC	TRBV12-5	TRBJ2-6	.	13	.
CSVATGHEQYF	TGCAGCGTCGCGACAGGTCACGAGCAGTACTTC	TRBV29-1	TRBJ2-7	.	11	.
CASSRQGSANTGELFF	TGTGCCAGCAGCCGACAGGGCAGCGCGAACACCGGGGAGCTGTTTTTT	TRBV2	TRBJ2-2	TRBD1	16	few
CASSQAARGQGAFF	TGCGCCAGCAGCCAAGCGGCCAGGGGGCAAGGAGCTTTCTTT	TRBV4-3	TRBJ1-1	TRBD1	14	.
CASRVSGGPSYEQYF	TGTGCCAGCAGAGTTAGCGGGGGGCCTTCCTACGAGCAGTACTTC	TRBV7-2	TRBJ2-7	TRBD2	15	few
CASSFVRAQETQYF	TGTGCCAGCAGCTTTGTCAGGGCCCAAGAGACCCAGTACTTC	TRBV11-3	TRBJ2-5	.	14	.
CASSYSGVSEQYF	TGTGCCAGCAGTTACTCAGGAGTAAGCGAGCAGTACTTC	TRBV6-5	TRBJ2-7	.	13	few
CASSLGQGPYNEQFF	TGTGCCAGCAGCTTAGGACAGGGGCCCTACAATGAGCAGTTCTTC	TRBV7-2	TRBJ2-1	TRBD1	15	few
CASSSSYEQYF	TGTGCCAGCAGCTCGAGCTACGAGCAGTACTTC	TRBV5-6	TRBJ2-7	.	11	few
CASSDLLFGAYEQYF	TGTGCCAGCAGTGATCTACTCTTCGGGGCCTACGAGCAGTACTTC	TRBV2	TRBJ2-7	.	15	.
CASTTAGQETQYF	TGTGCCAGCACCACGGCAGGGCAAGAGACCCAGTACTTC	TRBV5-6	TRBJ2-5	.	13	.
CASSLGIDGYTF	TGCGCCAGCAGCTTGGGTATCGATGGCTACACCTTC	TRBV5-1	TRBJ1-2	.	12	few
CASSPREFAGELFF	TGCGCCAGCAGTCCACGGGAGTTCGCCGGGGAGCTGTTTTTT	TRBV23-1	TRBJ2-2	.	14	.
CASSLGTGRFGNYGYTF	TGTGCCAGCAGCTTAGGGACAGGGAGGTTTGGGAACTATGGCTACACCTTC	TRBV9	TRBJ1-2	TRBD1	17	.
CASRIGSFSGANVLTF	TGCGCCAGCAGAATAGGGAGCTTCTCTGGGGCCAACGTCCTGACTTTC	TRBV5-1	TRBJ2-6	.	16	few
CASSWGGSTEAFF	TGTGCCAGCAGCTGGGGGGGGAGCACTGAAGCTTTCTTT	TRBV7-2	TRBJ1-1	.	13	few
CASSRLAGEIEQYF	TGTGCCAGCAGTCGACTAGCGGGAGAAATTGAGCAGTACTTC	TRBV2	TRBJ2-7	TRBD2	14	.
CASSLSTSGGANEQFF	TGTGCCAGCAGCTTGAGTACTAGCGGGGGGGCTAATGAGCAGTTCTTC	TRBV7-2	TRBJ2-1	TRBD2	16	.
CSVENGRGDTEAFF	TGCAGCGTTGAAAACGGCAGGGGCGACACTGAAGCTTTCTTT	TRBV29-1	TRBJ1-1	.	14	few
CASRSGANYAEAFF	TGTGCCAGCAGGTCAGGGGCCAACTACGCTGAAGCTTTCTTT	TRBV6-5	TRBJ1-1	.	14	.
CASSHRWGQQNYGYTF	TGTGCCAGCAGCCACCGGTGGGGACAGCAGAACTATGGCTACACCTTC	TRBV7-9	TRBJ1-2	TRBD1	16	.